The subject of this entry is one T cell receptor (beta chain). At one boundary the junction diverges from the germline segment, which might be a read error. CDR1 MNHEY and CDR2 SVGAGI come from the germline V gene. The CDR3 has 13 residues. Survey level resolution was used for TCRB sequencing. TCRdb keeps only in-frame clones here, not all; method: immunoSEQ multiplex PCR. The table records fewer than 11,000 clones, about four fifths of them present only once. Time point meaning: 2014-2015 season, 7 days after vaccination. The sample comes from a study of follicular helper T cells after annual influenza vaccination.

V usage is TRBV6-5 and J usage is TRBJ2-2; D ambiguous. The TCR was taken from an adult who received the influenza vaccine. Sequencing used CXCR5- memory CD4+ T cells sorted from blood, obtained 7 days after influenza vaccination. Here the CDR3 reads CASSRLNIGELFF. The CDR3 DNA is TGTGCCAGCAGCCGTCTTAACATCGGGGAGCTGTTTTTT.